One and the same sample provided the 18 T cell receptor beta chains below, sequenced in a study of blood T cell repertoires in COVID-19. The data were produced by immunoSEQ multiplex PCR, yet TCRdb's version contains in-frame clones alone and is incomplete. This table has 120,000 to 150,000 clones, approximately 90% appearing once. Sequencing was done on a sample of peripheral blood. The receptor set was obtained from a woman aged 80 or over with acute or convalescent COVID-19.

The chain uses TRBV27 and TRBJ2-5, with a weak D call TRBD1 (5 bases). Looked up from germline, CDR1 is MNHEY and CDR2 is SMNVEV (reference sequence). V was shortened by 3 bases and J by 4 bases, with 12 bases between the two germline ends. CDR3 length: 14 residues. The CDR3 here is CASSFDRRGETQYF. The CDR3 DNA reads TGTGCCAGCAGTTTTGACAGAAGAGGAGAGACCCAGTACTTC.

This clone was counted a single time. This rearrangement joins TRBV7-2 to TRBJ2-5, with D perhaps TRBD2 (7 bases). Germline CDR1 and CDR2: SGHTA and FQGNSA. The CDR3 sequence is 16 residues long. Trimming stripped 5 bases from V and 2 bases from J, with 18 bases between. The CDR3 bases are TGTGCCAGCAGCCCTTGGGGCGGGGGCCCTCAAGAGACCCAGTACTTC. This encodes CASSPWGGGPQETQYF.

The chain carries TRBV5-1 and TRBJ2-3; 9 nucleotides line up with TRBD1. CDR1 SGHRS and CDR2 YFSETQ come from the germline V gene. Germline trimming cut 4 bases from V and 5 bases from J; bases unmatched to any gene: 11. This CDR3 region has 16 residues. CDR3 sequence (DNA): TGCGCCAGCAGCCCAACTGGGACAGGGTCAGTAGATACGCAGTATTTT. Its protein is CASSPTGTGSVDTQYF.

This chain links TRBV18 with TRBJ1-1; no clear D gene. Germline V gene lookup returns CDR1 KGHSH and CDR2 LQKENI. V gave up 8 bases and J gave up 2 bases, with 15 bases separating them. The CDR3 sequence is 14 residues long. The CDR3 loop reads CASASHPGNTEAFF. CDR3 coding DNA: TGTGCCAGCGCAAGCCACCCGGGAAACACTGAAGCTTTCTTT.

The gene calls are TRBV9 and TRBJ2-7; D remains unclear. Trimming cost V 0 bases and J 0 bases, with 7 bases left between them. The CDR3 has 14 residues. The germline CDR1 and CDR2 sequences are SGDLS and YYNGEE. CDR3 in amino acids: CASSVGSNSYEQYF. The DNA for the CDR3 is TGTGCCAGCAGCGTAGGTTCAAACTCCTACGAGCAGTACTTC.

The J gene is TRBJ1-6, the V gene TRBV30; D is uncertain. V lost 2 bases, J lost 0 bases, and 11 bases lay in between. The CDR3 covers 16 residues. CDR1 and CDR2 (germline): GTSNPN, SVGIG (reference sequence). The CDR3 protein is CAWSTAAGSYNSPLHF. The CDR3 bases are TGTGCCTGGAGTACCGCGGCGGGCTCCTATAATTCACCCCTCCACTTT.

The chain couples TRBV19 to TRBJ1-5, with 8 bases that match TRBD1. CDR1 LNHDA and CDR2 SQIVND come from the germline V gene (reference sequence). This CDR3 region has 17 residues. Trimming at V came to 5 bases and at J to 0 bases, leaving 9 bases not matched to a gene. The CDR3 bases are TGTGCCAGTAGTCCTTCCGGACAGGGAGGTAGCAATCAGCCCCAGCATTTT. It is translated as CASSPSGQGGSNQPQHF.

The chain recombines TRBV6-5 with TRBJ1-5; no clear D gene. CDR1 and CDR2 from the germline V gene are MNHEY and SVGAGI. The length of the CDR3 is 13 residues. V gave up 2 bases and J gave up 6 bases, with 8 bases separating them. The CDR3 is CASSYRGTQPQHF. The DNA of the CDR3 is TGTGCCAGCAGTTACCGGGGTACTCAGCCCCAGCATTTT.

This clone was observed a single time. V gene TRBV6-5 combines with J gene TRBJ1-1, with a possible D match to TRBD1 (5 bases). This CDR3 comprises 15 residues. Germline V gives CDR1 MNHEY, CDR2 SVGAGI. Trimming stripped 10 bases from V and 0 bases from J, with 18 bases between. The DNA of the CDR3 is TGTGCCACCATGGCGGGACGTTCCATGAACACTGAAGCTTTCTTT. It specifies CATMAGRSMNTEAFF.

V is TRBV11-2 and J is TRBJ1-2; TRBD1 aligns across 7 bases. The CDR3 totals 16 residues. V lost 5 bases and J lost 0; bases outside the gene matches: 9. From germline, CDR1 is SGHAT and CDR2 FQNNGV. CDR3 region: CASSRLRDSTNYGYTF. CDR3 bases: TGTGCCAGCAGCCGCCTTCGGGACAGTACTAACTATGGCTACACCTTC.

The rearrangement links TRBV5-4 to TRBJ2-3; the match to TRBD2 covers 12 bases. Germline lookup yields CDR1 SGHNT and CDR2 YYREEE (reference sequence). CDR3 size: 15 residues. After removal of 0 bases from V and 6 bases from J, the junction contained 2 bases not matched to a gene. The CDR3 nucleotides read TGTGCCAGCAGCTTGGCTAGCGGGGGGGGTGATACGCAGTATTTT. Amino acids: CASSLASGGGDTQYF. The full variable domain, with the rest looked up from reference TRBV5-4 and TRBJ2-3, is ETGVTQSPTHLIKTRGQQVTLRCSSQSGHNTVSWYQQALGQGPQFIFQYYREEENGRGNFPPRFSGLQFPNYSSELNVNALELDDSALYLCASSLASGGGDTQYFGPGTRLTVL.

The chain has TRBV27 and TRBJ2-7; 8 nucleotides line up with TRBD1. From germline, CDR1 is MNHEY and CDR2 SMNVEV (reference sequence). CDR3 size: 14 residues. V shed 5 bases, J shed 5 bases, and the junction held 8 bases outside the gene matches. The CDR3 region is CASSPWDRSHEQYF. In DNA form, the CDR3 reads TGTGCCAGCAGTCCCTGGGACAGGTCCCACGAGCAGTACTTC.

The V gene is TRBV6-5, the J gene TRBJ1-1; unclear D gene. CDR3 length: 12 residues. The germline V gene has CDR1 MNHEY and CDR2 SVGAGI. Trimming took off 6 bases at V and 3 bases at J, with 8 bases between the two ends. DNA of the CDR3: TGTGCCAGCAGCGCGCCGTACACTGAAGCTTTCTTT. It specifies CASSAPYTEAFF.

The genes are TRBV6-5 and TRBJ2-7, with a possible D match to TRBD1 (5 bases). Germline values: CDR1 MNHEY, CDR2 SVGAGI. Trimming removed 6 bases at V and 0 bases at J, with 15 bases between. The CDR3 sequence is 15 residues long. CDR3 amino acids: CASRAGHWSSYEQYF. The CDR3 bases are TGTGCCAGCAGGGCCGGACACTGGAGCTCCTACGAGCAGTACTTC.

The rearrangement uses TRBV5-1 and TRBJ2-5; D remains unclear. The V gene lost 0 bases and the J gene lost 2 bases, with 8 bases spanning the gap. The CDR3 totals 14 residues. Germline V lookup: CDR1 SGHRS, CDR2 YFSETQ. CDR3 loop: CASSLVGSQETQYF. In DNA, the CDR3 is TGCGCCAGCAGCTTGGTTGGCAGTCAAGAGACCCAGTACTTC.

The table lists this clone with a few counts. The chain is built from TRBV6-5 and TRBJ1-4, with TRBD1 identical over 8 bases. Germline V gene data show CDR1 as MNHEY and CDR2 as SVGAGI. This CDR3 comprises 14 residues. J lost 8 bases, V lost 6 bases, and 8 bases had no gene match. CDR3 DNA: TGTGCCAGCAGACCCGGACAGGGAGACGAAAAACTGTTTTTT. It is translated as CASRPGQGDEKLFF.

J is TRBJ1-1 and V is TRBV7-2; the D is unclear. Germline loops: CDR1 SGHTA, CDR2 FQGNSA. V lost 1 base to trimming and J lost 3 bases, with 6 bases between them. The CDR3 totals 13 residues. In DNA, the CDR3 is TGTGCCAGCAGCTTAGATCGAGACACTGAAGCTTTCTTT. Translating gives CASSLDRDTEAFF.

The chain carries TRBV2 and TRBJ2-7; 7 nucleotides agree with TRBD1. The CDR3 loop spans 13 amino acids. Germline CDR1 reads SNHLY; CDR2 reads FYNNEI. With 8 bases clipped from V and 0 bases from J, the junction kept 4 bases outside the gene matches. The CDR3, as DNA: TGTGCCAGCGTACAGGGGCTCTCCTACGAGCAGTACTTC. Translation gives CASVQGLSYEQYF.